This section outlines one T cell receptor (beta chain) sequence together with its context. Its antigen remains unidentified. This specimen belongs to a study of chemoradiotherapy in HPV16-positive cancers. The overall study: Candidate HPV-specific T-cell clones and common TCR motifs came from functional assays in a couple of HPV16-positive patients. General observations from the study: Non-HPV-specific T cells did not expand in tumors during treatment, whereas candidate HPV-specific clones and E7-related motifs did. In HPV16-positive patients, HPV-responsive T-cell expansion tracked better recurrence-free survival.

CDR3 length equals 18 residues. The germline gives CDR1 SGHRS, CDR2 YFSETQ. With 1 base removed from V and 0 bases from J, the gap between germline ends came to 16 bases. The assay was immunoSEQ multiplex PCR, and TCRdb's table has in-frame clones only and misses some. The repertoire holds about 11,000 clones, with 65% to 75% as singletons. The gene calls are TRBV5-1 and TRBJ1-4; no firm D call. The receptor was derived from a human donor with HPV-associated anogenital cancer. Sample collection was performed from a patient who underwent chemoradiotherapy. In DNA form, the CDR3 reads TGCGCCAGCAGCTTGAACGGGAGAAATTATGCAACTAATGAAAAACTGTTTTTT. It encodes CASSLNGRNYATNEKLFF.